These 18 T cell receptor beta chains originate from one sample sequenced in a study of T cell responses to AZD1222 COVID-19 vaccine. Assay: immunoSEQ multiplex PCR; the TCRdb copy retains only in-frame clones and omits some. The sample lists 150,000 to 160,000 clones; about 92% were seen once. This specimen consisted of peripheral blood, obtained on day 0 of AZD1222 vaccination. These receptors originate from an adult in good health.

The chain recombines TRBV10-3 with TRBJ1-4; no definite D call. Germline V lookup: CDR1 ENHRY, CDR2 SYGVKD. The CDR3 runs to 12 residues. Trimming removed 0 bases at V and 8 bases at J, with 4 bases between. CDR3 residues: CAISESQEKLFF. The DNA for the CDR3 is TGTGCCATCAGTGAGTCACAGGAAAAACTGTTTTTT.

The DNA of the CDR3 is TGTGCCAGCAGCCCATCAACCTACGAGCAGTACTTC. Amino acids: CASSPSTYEQYF. V is TRBV28 and J is TRBJ2-7; D not resolved. CDR3 length: 12 amino acids. The V end was cut by 6 bases, the J end by 2 bases, with 8 bases between. Germline V gives CDR1 MDHEN, CDR2 SYDVKM.

The gene calls are TRBV15 and TRBJ1-3; no definite D call. This CDR3 has 15 amino acids. V was shortened by 0 bases and J by 3 bases, with 9 bases between the two germline ends. Per germline, CDR1 LNHNV and CDR2 YYDKDF (reference sequence). The chain's CDR3 is CATSRDLPYGNTIYF. The CDR3 nucleotides read TGTGCCACCAGCAGAGATCTGCCATATGGAAACACCATATATTTT.

J is TRBJ1-1 and V is TRBV29-1; no clear D gene. The CDR3 is 13 residues long. Trimming removed 5 bases from V and 2 bases from J, with 12 bases in between. Per germline, CDR1 SQVTM and CDR2 ANQGSEA. The CDR3 DNA follows: TGCAGCGTTTCTCTTGCAGGCAACACTGAAGCTTTCTTT. It codes for CSVSLAGNTEAFF.

Regarding this clone: An end of the junction does not agree with germline; a read error may underlie this. V is TRBV7-7 and J is TRBJ2-5; the D gene is possibly TRBD1 (6 bases). The CDR3 has 14 residues. Germline-derived CDR1 and CDR2 are SSHAT and FNYEAQ (reference sequence). The CDR3: CASSRTAMGETQYF. In DNA, the CDR3 is TGTGCTAGCAGCAGGACAGCGATGGGAGAGACCCAGTACTTC.

The J gene is TRBJ2-3, the V gene TRBV6-2 or TRBV6-3, with D hard to call. The CDR3 contains 12 residues. V lost 2 bases and J 7 bases, leaving 7 bases between the germline ends. CDR1 is MNHEY, CDR2 SVGEGT, per germline. As DNA, the CDR3 is TGTGCCAGCAGTTACCCTGCATATACGCAGTATTTT. The encoded protein is CASSYPAYTQYF.

The chain recombines TRBV15 with TRBJ1-5; D is uncertain. Trimming left V 3 bases short and J 4 bases short, with 13 bases between. The germline CDR1 and CDR2 sequences are LNHNV and YYDKDF (reference sequence). The CDR3 is 15 residues long. The DNA for the CDR3 is TGTGCCACCAGCAGGGAACTACCACGAAATCAGCCCCAGCATTTT. Translating it yields CATSRELPRNQPQHF.

The rearrangement joins TRBV18 to TRBJ1-1, with 8 bases aligning to TRBD1. V lost 5 bases, J lost 5 bases, and 13 bases stayed unmatched. The CDR3 runs 16 residues. Germline loops: CDR1 KGHSH, CDR2 LQKENI. The CDR3, as DNA: TGTGCCAGCTCATACGGACAGGGTGCTTTCGGGACTGAAGCTTTCTTT. Translated: CASSYGQGAFGTEAFF.

V usage is TRBV6-5 and J usage is TRBJ1-2, with a weak D call TRBD1 (5 bases). Per the germline V gene, CDR1 is MNHEY and CDR2 is SVGAGI. V was cut by 7 bases and J by 4 bases, with 16 bases left in between. The CDR3 is 14 residues long. Here the CDR3 DNA reads TGTGCCAGCACCCCAGCGTGGGGCCTCTATGGCTACACCTTC. It encodes CASTPAWGLYGYTF.

The chain links TRBV18 to TRBJ1-6; possibly TRBD1 for D (6 bases). The V gene lost 5 bases and the J gene lost 6 bases, with 14 bases spanning the gap. Germline-derived CDR1 and CDR2 are KGHSH and LQKENI. The CDR3 loop spans 15 amino acids. The CDR3 reads CASSSRQAINSPLHF. CDR3 DNA: TGTGCCAGCTCATCCCGACAGGCTATTAATTCACCCCTCCACTTT.

The chain uses TRBV5-1 and TRBJ2-7, with 11 bases fitting TRBD2. Trimming removed 0 bases from V and 5 bases from J; junction bases left unmatched: 1. Germline CDR1 and CDR2: SGHRS and YFSETQ. The CDR3 length is 14 residues. CDR3 sequence reads: CASSLELAGDEQYF. The CDR3, as DNA: TGCGCCAGCAGCTTGGAACTAGCGGGAGACGAGCAGTACTTC. The full variable domain, completed using reference TRBV5-1 and TRBJ2-7, is KAGVTQTPRYLIKTRGQQVTLSCSPISGHRSVSWYQQTPGQGLQFLFEYFSETQRNKGNFPGRFSGRQFSNSRSEMNVSTLELGDSALYLCASSLELAGDEQYFGPGTRLTVT.

This clone has only one observation. The chain combines TRBV25-1 with TRBJ1-3; D gene unclear. From germline, CDR1 is MGHDK and CDR2 SYGVNS. Deletions cut 1 base from V and 0 bases from J, with 13 bases between. The CDR3 is made up of 17 amino acids. The CDR3 coding sequence is TGTGCCAGCAGTGAATTGGGCCCAGAGATCTCTGGAAACACCATATATTTT. This codes for CASSELGPEISGNTIYF.

This clone has only one observation. This chain links TRBV18 with TRBJ1-1; perhaps TRBD1 as D (5 bases). V was clipped by 0 bases and J by 4 bases, with 15 bases between them. The germline V gene encodes CDR1 KGHSH and CDR2 LQKENI. The CDR3 spans 16 residues. The DNA of the CDR3 is TGTGCCAGCTCACCACCGGGACGTGGGGAGTCCACTGAAGCTTTCTTT. It codes for CASSPPGRGESTEAFF.

The gene calls are TRBV25-1 and TRBJ2-7; D may be TRBD1 (6 bases). The CDR3 totals 13 residues. Germline assignment: CDR1 MGHDK and CDR2 SYGVNS. The V and J ends lost 4 bases and 7 bases respectively, with 14 bases between them. As DNA, the CDR3 is TGTGCCAGCAGTGGCACAGGGTTCTGGGAGCAGTACTTC. Protein product: CASSGTGFWEQYF.

This rearrangement joins TRBV5-8 to TRBJ2-3; tentatively, D is TRBD1 or TRBD2 (5 bases each). This CDR3 has 16 amino acids. Looked up from germline, CDR1 is SGHTS and CDR2 is YDEGEE. Trimming took 4 bases from V and 0 from J, leaving 15 bases between them. The CDR3 loop reads CASSHRGLSSTDTQYF. CDR3 sequence (DNA): TGTGCCAGCAGCCATCGGGGCTTATCGAGCACAGATACGCAGTATTTT.

The chain joins TRBV15 to TRBJ2-7, with 7 positions matching TRBD2. V shed 2 bases and J 2 bases; nucleotides not matched to a gene: 3. The CDR3 contains 14 residues. Germline values: CDR1 LNHNV, CDR2 YYDKDF (reference sequence). CDR3 loop: CATSRSSGTYEQYF. CDR3 DNA sequence: TGTGCCACCAGCAGATCTAGCGGTACCTACGAGCAGTACTTC. The variable domain in full, with the rest retrieved from reference TRBV15 and TRBJ2-7, is DAMVIQNPRYQVTQFGKPVTLSCSQTLNHNVMYWYQQKSSQAPKLLFHYYDKDFNNEADTPDNFQSRRPNTSFCFLDIRSPGLGDTAMYLCATSRSSGTYEQYFGPGTRLTVT.

This clone has only a few counts. This sequence joins TRBV10-3 and TRBJ1-2; D unresolved. V lost 0 bases and J 8 bases, leaving 16 bases between the germline ends. CDR1 and CDR2 (germline): ENHRY, SYGVKD. CDR3 length equals 15 residues. For the CDR3, the DNA is TGTGCCATCAGTGAGTCTGAGGCAGGAACTGGAGGCTACACCTTC. Protein: CAISESEAGTGGYTF.

The gene calls are TRBV2 and TRBJ1-6; 7 nucleotides line up with TRBD1. The CDR3 has 17 residues. Per the germline V gene, CDR1 is SNHLY and CDR2 is FYNNEI. Trimming at V came to 6 bases and at J to 3 bases, leaving 11 bases not matched to a gene. CDR3 in amino acids: CASRAGQGDNYNSPLHF. The CDR3 region has the DNA TGTGCCAGCAGGGCGGGCCAGGGGGATAACTATAATTCACCCCTCCACTTT.